The rows below give T cell receptor beta chains drawn from one sample of a study of response to subunit inactivated influenza vaccine. MiXCR was run by TCRdb on the RT-PCR reads, yielding one entry per CDR3 protein. Of 800,000 to 1,000,000 distinct CDR3 sequences in the sample, around 20% were seen once. The source material was PBMCs from blood, sampled more than 4 days after vaccination. The receptors were sampled from a man in his fifties who received an inactivated influenza vaccine. CDR3s include the opening cysteine and the closing phenylalanine or tryptophan. Clone size appears in some rows only: once, few, many, or a class for an expanded clone.

clone size,J gene,CDR3 length,V gene,CDR3 protein
few,TRBJ2-5,17,TRBV28,CASSLSRLLGSWETQYF
.,TRBJ2-7,15,TRBV5-1,CASSLLGGGTYEQYF
many,TRBJ1-2,15,TRBV5-1,CASSLWTADRDGYTF
.,TRBJ1-1,15,TRBV20-1,CCARDSGLGNTEAFF
.,TRBJ2-3,15,TRBV7-8,CASKGLAGESSTQYF
.,TRBJ2-5,14,TRBV27,CASSMRQTQETQYF
.,TRBJ2-5,12,TRBV20-1,CSVTTSGETQYF
.,TRBJ2-5,14,TRBV6-2/TRBV6-3,CASRDDGKQETQYF
few,TRBJ1-5,15,TRBV7-8,CASSLGHGANQPQHF
few,TRBJ2-1,15,TRBV11-2,CASSPNRVTDNEQFF
few,TRBJ2-7,16,TRBV21-1,CASSKYDRRISYEQYF
few,TRBJ2-7,12,TRBV20-1,CSHGTKSYEQYF
few,TRBJ2-1,16,TRBV5-1,CASSPLTSGSSNEQFF
.,TRBJ2-1,14,TRBV7-9,CAVPLGTVYNEQFF
few,TRBJ2-1,16,TRBV7-3,CASSLVRPSSYNEQFF
.,TRBJ2-5,15,TRBV28,CASSLRGSGQETQYF
.,TRBJ2-5,14,TRBV7-9,CASSLTPGGETQYF